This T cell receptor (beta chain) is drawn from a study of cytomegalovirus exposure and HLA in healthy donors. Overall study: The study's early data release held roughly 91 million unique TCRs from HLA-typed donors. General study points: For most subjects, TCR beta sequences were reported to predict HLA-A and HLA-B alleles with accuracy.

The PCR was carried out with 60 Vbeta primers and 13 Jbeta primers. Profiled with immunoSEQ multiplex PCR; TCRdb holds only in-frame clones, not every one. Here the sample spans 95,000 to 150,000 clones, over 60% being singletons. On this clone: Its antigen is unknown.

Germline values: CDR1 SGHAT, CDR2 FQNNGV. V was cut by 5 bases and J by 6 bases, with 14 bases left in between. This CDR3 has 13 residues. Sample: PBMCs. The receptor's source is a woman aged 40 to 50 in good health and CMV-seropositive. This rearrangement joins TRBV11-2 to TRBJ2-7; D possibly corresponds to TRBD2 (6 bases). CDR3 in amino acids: CASSIGGGGEQYF. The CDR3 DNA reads TGTGCCAGCAGCATAGGTGGGGGAGGCGAGCAGTACTTC.